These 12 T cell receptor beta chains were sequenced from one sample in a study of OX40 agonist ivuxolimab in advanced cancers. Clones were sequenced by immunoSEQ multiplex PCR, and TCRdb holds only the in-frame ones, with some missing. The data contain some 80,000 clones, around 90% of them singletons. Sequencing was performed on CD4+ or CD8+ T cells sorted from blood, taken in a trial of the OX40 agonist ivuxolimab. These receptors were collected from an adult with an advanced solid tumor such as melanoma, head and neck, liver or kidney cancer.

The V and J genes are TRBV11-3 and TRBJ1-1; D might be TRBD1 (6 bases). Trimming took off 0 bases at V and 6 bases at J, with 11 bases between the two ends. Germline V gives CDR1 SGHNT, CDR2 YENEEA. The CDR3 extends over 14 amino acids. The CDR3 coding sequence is TGTGCCAGCAGCTTAGATCTAGGGGGTGCTGAAGCTTTCTTT. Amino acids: CASSLDLGGAEAFF.

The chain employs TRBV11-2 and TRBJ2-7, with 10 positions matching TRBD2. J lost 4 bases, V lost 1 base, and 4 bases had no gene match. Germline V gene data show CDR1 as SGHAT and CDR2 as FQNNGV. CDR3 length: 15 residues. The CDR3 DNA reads TGTGCCAGCAGCTTAGGTCAAGCGGGAGGGTACGAGCAGTACTTC. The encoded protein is CASSLGQAGGYEQYF.

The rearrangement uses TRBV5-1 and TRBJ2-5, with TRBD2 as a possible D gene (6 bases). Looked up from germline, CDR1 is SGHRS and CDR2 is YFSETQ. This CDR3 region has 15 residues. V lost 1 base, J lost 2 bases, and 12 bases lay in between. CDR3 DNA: TGCGCCAGCAGCTTGACTGGGGGACTTCAAGAGACCCAGTACTTC. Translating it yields CASSLTGGLQETQYF.

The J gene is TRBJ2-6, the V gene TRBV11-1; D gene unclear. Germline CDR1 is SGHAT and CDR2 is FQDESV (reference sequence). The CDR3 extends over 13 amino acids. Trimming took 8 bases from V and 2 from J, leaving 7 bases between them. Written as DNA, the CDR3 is TGTGCCAGCCGCTCGGCTGGGGCCAACGTCCTGACTTTC. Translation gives CASRSAGANVLTF.

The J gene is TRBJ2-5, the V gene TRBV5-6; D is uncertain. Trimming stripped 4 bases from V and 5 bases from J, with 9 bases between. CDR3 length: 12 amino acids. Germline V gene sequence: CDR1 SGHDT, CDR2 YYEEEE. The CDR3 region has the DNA TGTGCCAGCAGCCAAGTGGGCGAGACCCAGTACTTC. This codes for CASSQVGETQYF.

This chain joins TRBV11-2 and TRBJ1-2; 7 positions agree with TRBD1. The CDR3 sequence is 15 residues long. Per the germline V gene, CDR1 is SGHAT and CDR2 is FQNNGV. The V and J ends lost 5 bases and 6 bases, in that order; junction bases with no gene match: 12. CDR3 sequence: CASSPLTGRENGYTF. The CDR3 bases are TGTGCCAGCAGCCCCCTGACAGGGCGGGAGAATGGCTACACCTTC. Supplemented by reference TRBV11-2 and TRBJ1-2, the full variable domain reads EAGVAQSPRYKIIEKRQSVAFWCNPISGHATLYWYQQILGQGPKLLIQFQNNGVVDDSQLPKDRFSAERLKGVDSTLKIQPAKLEDSAVYLCASSPLTGRENGYTFGSGTRLTVV.

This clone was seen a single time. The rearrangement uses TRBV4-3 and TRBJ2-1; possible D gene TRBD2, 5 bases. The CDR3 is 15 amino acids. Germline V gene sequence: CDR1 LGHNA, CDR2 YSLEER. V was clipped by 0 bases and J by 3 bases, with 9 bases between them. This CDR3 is CASSQEQRSYNEQFF. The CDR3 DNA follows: TGCGCCAGCAGCCAAGAACAGCGGAGCTACAATGAGCAGTTCTTC.

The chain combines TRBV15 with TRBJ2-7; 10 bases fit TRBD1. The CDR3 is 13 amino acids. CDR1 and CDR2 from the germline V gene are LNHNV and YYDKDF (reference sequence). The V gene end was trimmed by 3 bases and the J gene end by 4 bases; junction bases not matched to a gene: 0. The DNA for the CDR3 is TGTGCCACCAGCAGGGACAGGGGGTACGAGCAGTACTTC. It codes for CATSRDRGYEQYF.

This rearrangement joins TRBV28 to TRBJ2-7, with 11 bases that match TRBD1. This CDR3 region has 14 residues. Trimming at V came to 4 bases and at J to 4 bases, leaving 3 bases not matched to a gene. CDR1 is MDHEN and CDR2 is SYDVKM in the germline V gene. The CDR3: CASSWDRGVYEQYF. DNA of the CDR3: TGTGCCAGCAGTTGGGACAGGGGGGTATACGAGCAGTACTTC.

CDR3 DNA sequence: TGTGCCAGCAGCTTAGCGGGACAGGGTCCAGCTTTCTTT. It codes for CASSLAGQGPAFF. The chain recombines TRBV7-8 with TRBJ1-1; 9 bases align to TRBD1. Germline V gene data show CDR1 as SGHVS and CDR2 as FQNEAQ. J gave up 10 bases and V 0 bases, and 3 bases lay outside the gene matches. The CDR3 totals 13 residues. The variable domain in full, with the rest retrieved from reference TRBV7-8 and TRBJ1-1, is GAGVSQSPRYKVAKRGQDVALRCDPISGHVSLFWYQQALGQGPEFLTYFQNEAQLDKSGLPSDRFFAERPEGSVSTLKIQRTQQEDSAVYLCASSLAGQGPAFFGQGTRLTVV.

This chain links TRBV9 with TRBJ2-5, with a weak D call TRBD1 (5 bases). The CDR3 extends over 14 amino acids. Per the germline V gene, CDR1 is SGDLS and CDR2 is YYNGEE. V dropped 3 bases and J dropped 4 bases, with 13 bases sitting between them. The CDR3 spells CASSALRRGETQYF. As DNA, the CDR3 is TGTGCCAGCAGCGCTCTCCGAAGGGGAGAGACCCAGTACTTC.

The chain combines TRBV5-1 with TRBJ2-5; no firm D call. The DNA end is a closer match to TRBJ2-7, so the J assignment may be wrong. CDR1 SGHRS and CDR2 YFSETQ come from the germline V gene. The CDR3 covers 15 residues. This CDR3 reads CASSLNQQGAYEQYF. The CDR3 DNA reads TGCGCCAGCAGCTTGAATCAGCAAGGAGCCTACGAGCAGTACTTC.